These 28 T cell receptor beta chains share one sample of origin, sequenced in a study of blood T cells in healthy people across ages. Through a sample-barcoded 5' primer and a J-beta primer mix, a second PCR was run for roughly 6 to 12 cycles. In TCRdb, the 5' RACE reads were re-called with MiXCR into one record per CDR3 protein. The sample yields some 860,000 distinct CDR3 sequences, 56% seen once. The source material was blood. These receptors were collected from a man aged 35-49 years in good health.

The CDR3 nucleotides read TGCAGTGCTAGACCCAGGGGTCCTAACTATGGCTACACCTTC. This translates into CSARPRGPNYGYTF. The chain joins TRBV20-1 to TRBJ1-2, with D maybe TRBD1 (6 bases). Germline-derived CDR1 and CDR2 are DFQATT and SNEGSKA (reference sequence). Trimming took off 2 bases at V and 0 bases at J, with 10 bases between the two ends. The CDR3 spans 14 residues.

CDR3 protein: CASSFSGGLPHYGYTF. In DNA, the CDR3 is TGTGCCAGCAGTTTTTCGGGGGGCCTACCGCATTATGGCTACACCTTC. This chain connects TRBV27 to TRBJ1-2, with D maybe TRBD1 (6 bases). The V end lost 3 bases, the J end lost 5 bases, and 19 bases lay between the germline ends. Germline V CDR1 and CDR2: MNHEY, SMNVEV (reference sequence). CDR3 length equals 16 residues.

This sequence joins TRBV12-5 and TRBJ1-5; tentatively, D is TRBD1 (6 bases). V shed 3 bases and J shed 4 bases, with 7 bases lying between them. Germline lookup yields CDR1 LGHNT and CDR2 FRNRAP. The CDR3 is made up of 13 amino acids. CDR3 sequence (DNA): TGTGCTAGTGGTTTCAGGGGTAATCAGCCCCAGCATTTT. Translation gives CASGFRGNQPQHF.

The chain employs TRBV4-3 and TRBJ2-3; 9 nucleotides agree with TRBD2. The junction had 4 bases not matched to a gene; V was cut back by 2 bases and J by 4 bases. CDR1 and CDR2 (germline): LGHNA, YSLEER. The CDR3 spans 15 residues. The CDR3 here is CASSQIAGEADTQYF. The CDR3 DNA reads TGCGCCAGCAGCCAAATAGCGGGAGAGGCAGATACGCAGTATTTT.

The chain couples TRBV7-3 to TRBJ2-3; 7 bases match TRBD2. V was pared by 5 bases and J by 4 bases, with 12 bases of the junction left unmatched. Germline CDR1 SGHTA, CDR2 FQGTGA. The CDR3 spans 16 residues. The DNA for the CDR3 is TGTGCCAGCAGCCGAGCCGGGACTATGAGCGCAGATACGCAGTATTTT. This sequence encodes CASSRAGTMSADTQYF.

The chain carries TRBV6-5 and TRBJ1-1; D is uncertain. The CDR3 has 15 amino acids. Germline CDR1 MNHEY, CDR2 SVGAGI. V shed 0 bases and J shed 2 bases, with 10 bases lying between them. CDR3 DNA sequence: TGTGCCAGCAGTTACTCGTTAGAGAGTAACACTGAAGCTTTCTTT. It encodes CASSYSLESNTEAFF.

V and J are TRBV29-1 and TRBJ2-5, with D tentatively TRBD1 (6 bases). The CDR3 length is 12 residues. From germline, CDR1 is SQVTM and CDR2 ANQGSEA. V was cut by 4 bases and J by 5 bases, with 11 bases left in between. This chain's CDR3 is CSVGWTVETQYF. DNA of the CDR3: TGCAGCGTTGGGTGGACAGTTGAGACCCAGTACTTC.

The rearrangement links TRBV28 to TRBJ2-5; D gene ambiguous. Germline values: CDR1 MDHEN, CDR2 SYDVKM. The CDR3 loop spans 12 amino acids. The ends were cut back, 7 bases at V and 2 bases at J, with 8 bases in the middle. The CDR3 region is CASIADQETQYF. In nucleotides, the CDR3 is TGTGCCAGCATTGCGGATCAAGAGACCCAGTACTTC.

This clonotype showed up just once. The chain combines TRBV20-1 with TRBJ1-1, with D unresolved. CDR1 DFQATT and CDR2 SNEGSKA come from the germline V gene (reference sequence). V was cut by 2 bases and J by 1 base, with 8 bases left in between. The CDR3 has 13 amino acids. The CDR3 DNA sequence: TGCAGTGCTAGACCGACCGGGAACACTGAAGCTTTCTTT. Encoded protein: CSARPTGNTEAFF.

This clonotype was found a few times. The rearrangement uses TRBV29-1 and TRBJ2-3; D is uncertain. The CDR3 has 15 amino acids. From germline, CDR1 is SQVTM and CDR2 ANQGSEA. V dropped 7 bases and J dropped 2 bases, with 19 bases sitting between them. The CDR3 here is CSAQVSPIPTDTQYF. Here the CDR3 DNA reads TGCAGCGCGCAGGTTTCGCCAATCCCCACAGATACGCAGTATTTT.

The chain joins TRBV29-1 to TRBJ2-1; unclear D gene. CDR3 length equals 12 residues. CDR1 and CDR2 (germline): SQVTM, ANQGSEA. The V end lost 5 bases, the J end lost 6 bases, and 11 bases lay between the germline ends. The CDR3 DNA sequence: TGCAGCGTTCTAAGTGGGATCAATGAGCAGTTCTTC. This encodes CSVLSGINEQFF.

This clonotype was observed a handful of times. The V call is TRBV21-1, the J call TRBJ2-1; the table's D call of TRBD2 was not tested on the DNA. TRBV21-1 corresponds to a pseudogene. The CDR3 is made up of 15 amino acids. The CDR3 reads CASSEAPGTNNEQFF. For the CDR3, the DNA is TGTGCCAGCAGCGAAGCGCCCGGGACTAACAATGAGCAGTTCTTC.

The chain employs TRBV5-1 and TRBJ2-5, with D perhaps matching TRBD1 (6 bases). V was clipped by 4 bases and J by 2 bases, with 18 bases between them. The CDR3 covers 16 residues. Germline CDR1 and CDR2: SGHRS and YFSETQ. This CDR3 is CASSPVHRDVQETQYF. The CDR3 coding sequence is TGCGCCAGCAGCCCGGTCCACAGGGACGTACAAGAGACCCAGTACTTC.

The chain has TRBV2 and TRBJ2-4; D not certain. The CDR3 is made up of 15 amino acids. Germline V CDR1 and CDR2: SNHLY, FYNNEI. Trimming stripped 3 bases from V and 0 bases from J, with 9 bases between. CDR3 amino acids: CASSDAILAKNIQYF. CDR3 DNA: TGTGCCAGCAGTGACGCGATATTAGCCAAAAACATTCAGTACTTC.

This clonotype was counted once. This chain joins TRBV7-2 and TRBJ2-5; 7 bases line up with TRBD2. The CDR3 runs 16 residues. The germline gives CDR1 SGHTA, CDR2 FQGNSA. The trim removed 2 bases at V and 11 bases at J, leaving 17 bases unmatched. In DNA, the CDR3 is TGTGCCAGCAGCTTACCCGGGGCGGGAGTGCAGTATGAGCAGTACTTC. Its translation is CASSLPGAGVQYEQYF.

In this sample, this clonotype turned up a few times. The J gene is TRBJ2-5, the V gene TRBV25-1; no clear D gene. The CDR3 contains 12 residues. The V gene lost 3 bases and the J gene lost 7 bases, with 9 bases spanning the gap. Germline lookup yields CDR1 MGHDK and CDR2 SYGVNS. CDR3 amino acids: CASSDGRSTQYF. CDR3 DNA sequence: TGTGCCAGCAGTGACGGCCGGTCGACCCAGTACTTC. Complete variable domain (other parts from reference TRBV25-1 and TRBJ2-5): EADIYQTPRYLVIGTGKKITLECSQTMGHDKMYWYQQDPGMELHLIHYSYGVNSTEKGDLSSESTVSRIRTEHFPLTLESARPSHTSQYLCASSDGRSTQYFGPGTRLLVL.

V gene TRBV18 combines with J gene TRBJ2-7; D call uncertain. The CDR3 totals 13 residues. Trimming pared 6 bases from V and 4 bases from J, leaving 13 bases between. Germline-derived CDR1 and CDR2 are KGHSH and LQKENI. As DNA, the CDR3 is TGTGCCAGCTCCTCTCCACCTTTTTACGAGCAGTACTTC. This codes for CASSSPPFYEQYF.

This clonotype was recorded a few times. V and J are TRBV28 and TRBJ2-5; 7 nucleotides align to TRBD2. This CDR3 has 13 residues. Germline trimming cut 4 bases from V and 3 bases from J; bases unmatched to any gene: 2. Germline values: CDR1 MDHEN, CDR2 SYDVKM. The CDR3 is CASSWGGKETQYF. In DNA form, the CDR3 reads TGTGCCAGCAGTTGGGGAGGGAAAGAGACCCAGTACTTC.

The CDR3 nucleotides are TGTGCCAGCAGTAGACCAGGGGCCACTCGCGAGCAGTACTTC. Residues: CASSRPGATREQYF. The chain carries TRBV21-1 and TRBJ2-7; the D segment call TRBD1 is taken from the table without a DNA check. TRBV21-1 is described as a pseudogene. This CDR3 is 14 amino acids long.

This chain uses TRBV6-1 with TRBJ1-5; the D is unclear. Trimming shortened V by 6 bases and J by 7 bases, and 10 bases separated the two germline ends. The CDR3 has 12 amino acids. Germline V gene sequence: CDR1 MNHNS, CDR2 SASEGT. CDR3 loop: CASRPPNQPQHF. The CDR3 DNA reads TGTGCCAGCAGGCCCCCTAACCAGCCCCAGCATTTT.

The chain uses TRBV7-2 and TRBJ2-3; D gene uncertain. CDR3 length: 16 amino acids. Trimming took off 5 bases at V and 0 bases at J, with 15 bases between the two ends. Germline V gene data show CDR1 as SGHTA and CDR2 as FQGNSA. CDR3 sequence (DNA): TGTGCCAGCAGCCCTCAAGTCCCTACTAGCACAGATACGCAGTATTTT. It specifies CASSPQVPTSTDTQYF.

The chain carries TRBV20-1 and TRBJ2-7, with 10 bases aligning to TRBD2. J was trimmed by 0 bases and V by 0 bases; bases with no gene match: 2. Germline-derived CDR1 and CDR2 are DFQATT and SNEGSKA (reference sequence). This CDR3 is 15 amino acids long. CDR3 nucleotide sequence: TGCAGTGCTAGAGAACTAGCGGGGCTCTCCTACGAGCAGTACTTC. Encoded protein: CSARELAGLSYEQYF.

The V gene is TRBV6-5, the J gene TRBJ1-2; 10 bases align to TRBD1. V gave up 6 bases and J gave up 8 bases; unmatched junction bases: 9. This CDR3 has 14 amino acids. Per germline, CDR1 MNHEY and CDR2 SVGAGI. CDR3 sequence (DNA): TGTGCCAGCAGATCCGGGACAGGGGTGGTCGGCTACACCTTC. The encoded protein is CASRSGTGVVGYTF.

The rearrangement joins TRBV2 to TRBJ2-5; no firm D call. CDR3 size: 12 residues. Germline V gene lookup returns CDR1 SNHLY and CDR2 FYNNEI. Trimming took off 6 bases at V and 5 bases at J, with 10 bases between the two ends. CDR3 region: CASRNSGETQYF. In DNA, the CDR3 is TGTGCCAGCAGGAACTCTGGGGAGACCCAGTACTTC.

The CDR3 DNA reads as TGCGCCAGCAGCTTGGTTACAGGGGGAAGTAATTCACCCCTCCACTTT. This encodes CASSLVTGGSNSPLHF. V usage is TRBV5-1 and J usage is TRBJ1-6; 8 nucleotides line up with TRBD1. With V trimmed by 0 bases and J by 6 bases, 5 bases remained unmatched. The germline V gene encodes CDR1 SGHRS and CDR2 YFSETQ. The CDR3 is 16 amino acids.

J is TRBJ2-1 and V is TRBV20-1; D may be TRBD2 (5 bases). Trimming pared 6 bases from V and 3 bases from J, leaving 18 bases between. Germline V gives CDR1 DFQATT, CDR2 SNEGSKA (reference sequence). The CDR3 spans 15 residues. CDR3 DNA sequence: TGCAGTGCCCACCGGGCGAGCGGAGGCTACAATGAGCAGTTCTTC. Residues: CSAHRASGGYNEQFF.

The J gene is TRBJ2-1, the V gene TRBV6-2 or TRBV6-3; TRBD1 aligns across 9 bases. The CDR3 has 16 amino acids. CDR1 and CDR2 from the germline V gene are MNHEY and SVGEGT. V gave up 2 bases and J gave up 4 bases; unmatched junction bases: 6. CDR3 in DNA: TGTGCCAGCAGTTACACATTCGGGACAGGGTACAATGAGCAGTTCTTC. This sequence encodes CASSYTFGTGYNEQFF.

Remarks on this clonotype: A much bigger clone sits one base away, suggesting this may be a read error. The V call is TRBV6-2 or TRBV6-3, the J call TRBJ2-3; D is unclear. The CDR3 consists of 14 residues. CDR1 is MNHEY and CDR2 is SVGEGT in the germline V gene. Trimming removed 2 bases from V and 4 bases from J, with 10 bases in between. The CDR3 region is CASSYPMVSDTQYF. The CDR3 region has the DNA TGTGCCAGCAGTTACCCGATGGTGTCAGATACGCAGTATTTT.